This T cell receptor (beta chain) was obtained from a study of blood T cell repertoires in COVID-19. Turning to the study itself: Collection of acute and convalescent COVID-19 samples took place in the United States, Italy and Spain. The analysed material was cDNA or gDNA that came from T cells, B-cell-depleted T cells, or PBMCs.

Authors' analysis steps: Amplification of reference gene primers was used by the study to estimate nucleated cell counts. Data came from immunoSEQ multiplex PCR; TCRdb stores just in-frame clones and leaves some out. For V, J and clone size, that table is used; D and trimming come from the DNA. The sample carries 290,000 or so clones, 65% to 90% recorded once. Deletions cut 4 bases from V and 0 bases from J, with 8 bases between. Germline assignment: CDR1 ENHRY and CDR2 SYGVKD. CDR3 length equals 14 residues. The receptor was isolated from a man aged 50 to 60 with active or convalescent COVID-19. Sequencing used peripheral blood. This chain connects TRBV10-3 to TRBJ2-3; maybe TRBD1 (5 bases). In DNA form, the CDR3 reads TGTGCCATCAGTGGCAGGGCAAGCACAGATACGCAGTATTTT. Translating it yields CAISGRASTDTQYF.